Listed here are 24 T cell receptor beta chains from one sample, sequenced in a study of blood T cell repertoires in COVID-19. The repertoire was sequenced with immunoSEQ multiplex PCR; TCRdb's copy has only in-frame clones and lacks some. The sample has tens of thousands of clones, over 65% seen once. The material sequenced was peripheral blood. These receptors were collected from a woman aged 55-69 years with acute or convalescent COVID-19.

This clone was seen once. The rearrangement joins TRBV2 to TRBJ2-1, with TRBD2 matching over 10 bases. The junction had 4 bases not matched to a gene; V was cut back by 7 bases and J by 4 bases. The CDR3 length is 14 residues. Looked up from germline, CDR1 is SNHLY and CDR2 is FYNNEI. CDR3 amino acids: CASKKREGYNEQFF. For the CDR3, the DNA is TGTGCCAGCAAAAAGCGGGAGGGTTACAATGAGCAGTTCTTC. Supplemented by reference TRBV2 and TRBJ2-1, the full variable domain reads EPEVTQTPSHQVTQMGQEVILRCVPISNHLYFYWYRQILGQKVEFLVSFYNNEISEKSEIFDDQFSVERPDGSNFTLKIRSTKLEDSAMYFCASKKREGYNEQFFGPGTRLTVL.

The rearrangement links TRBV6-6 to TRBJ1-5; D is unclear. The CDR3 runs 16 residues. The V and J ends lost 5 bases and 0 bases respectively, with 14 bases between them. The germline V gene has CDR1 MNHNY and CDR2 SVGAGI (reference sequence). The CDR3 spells CASSTGEIYSNQPQHF. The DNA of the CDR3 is TGTGCCAGCAGTACCGGGGAGATCTATAGCAATCAGCCCCAGCATTTT.

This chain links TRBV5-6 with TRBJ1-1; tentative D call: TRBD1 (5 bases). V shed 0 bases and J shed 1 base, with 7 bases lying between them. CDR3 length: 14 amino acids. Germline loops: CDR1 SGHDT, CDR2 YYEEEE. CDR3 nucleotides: TGTGCCAGCAGCTTGGGACAGAGGAACACTGAAGCTTTCTTT. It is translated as CASSLGQRNTEAFF. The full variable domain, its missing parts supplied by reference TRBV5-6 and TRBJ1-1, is DAGVTQSPTHLIKTRGQQVTLRCSPKSGHDTVSWYQQALGQGPQFIFQYYEEEERQRGNFPDRFSGHQFPNYSSELNVNALLLGDSALYLCASSLGQRNTEAFFGQGTRLTVV.

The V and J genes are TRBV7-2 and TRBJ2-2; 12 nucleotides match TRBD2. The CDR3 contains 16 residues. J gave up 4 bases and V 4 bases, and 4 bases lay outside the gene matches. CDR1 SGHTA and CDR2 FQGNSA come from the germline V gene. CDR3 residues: CASSYRTSGATGELFF. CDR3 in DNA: TGTGCCAGCAGCTACCGGACTAGCGGGGCCACCGGGGAGCTGTTTTTT.

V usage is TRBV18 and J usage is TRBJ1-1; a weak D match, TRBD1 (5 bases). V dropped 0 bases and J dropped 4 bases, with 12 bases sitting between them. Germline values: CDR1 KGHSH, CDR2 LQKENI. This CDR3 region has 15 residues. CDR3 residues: CASSPPQGPSTEAFF. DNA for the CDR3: TGTGCCAGCTCACCACCTCAGGGTCCGAGCACTGAAGCTTTCTTT.

CDR3 in amino acids: CASSINQGLQETQYF. CDR3 coding DNA: TGTGCCAGTAGTATAAACCAGGGCCTCCAAGAGACCCAGTACTTC. V and J are TRBV19 and TRBJ2-5; D is possibly TRBD1 (5 bases). The germline CDR1 and CDR2 sequences are LNHDA and SQIVND (reference sequence). Trimming left V 2 bases short and J 1 base short, with 11 bases between. The CDR3 sequence is 15 residues long. Filled out from reference TRBV19 and TRBJ2-5, the complete variable domain reads DGGITQSPKYLFRKEGQNVTLSCEQNLNHDAMYWYRQDPGQGLRLIYYSQIVNDFQKGDIAEGYSVSREKKESFPLTVTSAQKNPTAFYLCASSINQGLQETQYFGPGTRLLVL.

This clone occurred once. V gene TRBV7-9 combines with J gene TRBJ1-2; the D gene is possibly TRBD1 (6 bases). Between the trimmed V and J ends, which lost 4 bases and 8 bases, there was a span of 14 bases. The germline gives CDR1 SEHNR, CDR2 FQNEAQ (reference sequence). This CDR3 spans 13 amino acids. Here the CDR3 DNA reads TGTGCCAGCAGCTCAGGCAGGGGACAAGGCTACACCTTC. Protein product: CASSSGRGQGYTF.

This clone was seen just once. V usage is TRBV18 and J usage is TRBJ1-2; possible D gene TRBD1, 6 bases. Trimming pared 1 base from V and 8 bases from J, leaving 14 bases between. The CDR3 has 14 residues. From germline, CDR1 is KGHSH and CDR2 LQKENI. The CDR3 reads CASSPQSGEKGYTF. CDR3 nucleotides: TGTGCCAGCTCACCACAATCAGGGGAGAAGGGCTACACCTTC.

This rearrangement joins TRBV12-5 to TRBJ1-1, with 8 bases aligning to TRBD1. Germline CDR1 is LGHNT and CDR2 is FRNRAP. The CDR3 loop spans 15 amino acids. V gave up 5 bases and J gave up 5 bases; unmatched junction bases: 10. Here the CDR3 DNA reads TGTGCTAGTGGTCCTAGGGACAGGAGGAAAACTGAAGCTTTCTTT. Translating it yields CASGPRDRRKTEAFF.

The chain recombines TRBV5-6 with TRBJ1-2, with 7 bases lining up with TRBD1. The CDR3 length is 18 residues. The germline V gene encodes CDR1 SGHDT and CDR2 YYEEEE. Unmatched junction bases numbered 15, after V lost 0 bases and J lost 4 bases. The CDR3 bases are TGTGCCAGCAGCTTGGCGTTGGCTCTTAGCAGGGGGTCCTATGGCTACACCTTC. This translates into CASSLALALSRGSYGYTF.

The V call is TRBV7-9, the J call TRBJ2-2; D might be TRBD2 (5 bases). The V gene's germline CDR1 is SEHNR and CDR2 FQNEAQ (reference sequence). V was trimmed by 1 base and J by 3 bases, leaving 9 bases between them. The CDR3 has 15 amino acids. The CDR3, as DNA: TGTGCCAGCAGCTTAGATGTGCGGGACACCGGGGAGCTGTTTTTT. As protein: CASSLDVRDTGELFF. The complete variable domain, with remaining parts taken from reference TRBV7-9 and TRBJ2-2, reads DTGVSQNPRHKITKRGQNVTFRCDPISEHNRLYWYRQTLGQGPEFLTYFQNEAQLEKSRLLSDRFSAERPKGSFSTLEIQRTEQGDSAMYLCASSLDVRDTGELFFGEGSRLTVL.

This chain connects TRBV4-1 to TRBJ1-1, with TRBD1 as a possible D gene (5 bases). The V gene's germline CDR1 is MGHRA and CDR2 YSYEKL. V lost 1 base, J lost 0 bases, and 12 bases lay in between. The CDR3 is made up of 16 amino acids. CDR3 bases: TGCGCCAGCAGCCAAGTCAGGGCAAGAATGAACACTGAAGCTTTCTTT. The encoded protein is CASSQVRARMNTEAFF.

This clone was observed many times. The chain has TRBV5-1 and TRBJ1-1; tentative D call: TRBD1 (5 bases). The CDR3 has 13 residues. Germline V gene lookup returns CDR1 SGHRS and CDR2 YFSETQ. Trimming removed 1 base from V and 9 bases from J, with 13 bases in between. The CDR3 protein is CASSLSQGLKAFF. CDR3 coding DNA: TGCGCCAGCAGCTTGTCCCAGGGACTGAAAGCTTTCTTT.

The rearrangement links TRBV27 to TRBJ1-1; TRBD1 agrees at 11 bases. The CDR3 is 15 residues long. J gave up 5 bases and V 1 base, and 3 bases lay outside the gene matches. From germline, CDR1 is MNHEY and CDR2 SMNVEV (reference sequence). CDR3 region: CASSLYGQGATEAFF. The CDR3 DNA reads TGTGCCAGCAGTTTATATGGACAGGGGGCAACTGAAGCTTTCTTT.

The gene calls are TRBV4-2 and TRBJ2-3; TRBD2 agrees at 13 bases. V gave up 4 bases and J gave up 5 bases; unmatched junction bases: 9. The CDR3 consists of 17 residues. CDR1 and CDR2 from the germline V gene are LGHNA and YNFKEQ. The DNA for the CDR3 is TGTGCCAGCAGCCCCCGGCCGACTAGCGGGGGGCTAGATACGCAGTATTTT. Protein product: CASSPRPTSGGLDTQYF.

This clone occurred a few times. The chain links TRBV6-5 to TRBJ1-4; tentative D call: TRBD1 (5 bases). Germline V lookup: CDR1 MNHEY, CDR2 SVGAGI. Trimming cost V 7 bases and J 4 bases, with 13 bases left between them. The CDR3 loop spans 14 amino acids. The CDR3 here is CASKTGGFNEKLFF. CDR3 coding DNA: TGTGCCAGCAAGACCGGGGGGTTTAATGAAAAACTGTTTTTT.

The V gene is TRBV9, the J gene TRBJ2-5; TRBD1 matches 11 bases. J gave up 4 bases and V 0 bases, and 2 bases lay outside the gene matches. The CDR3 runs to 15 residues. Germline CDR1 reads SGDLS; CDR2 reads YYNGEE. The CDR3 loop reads CASSVVGQGAETQYF. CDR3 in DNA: TGTGCCAGCAGCGTAGTCGGACAGGGGGCAGAGACCCAGTACTTC.

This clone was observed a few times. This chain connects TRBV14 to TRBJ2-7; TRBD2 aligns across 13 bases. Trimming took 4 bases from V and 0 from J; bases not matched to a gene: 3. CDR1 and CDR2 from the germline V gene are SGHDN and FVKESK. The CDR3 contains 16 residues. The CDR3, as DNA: TGTGCCAGCAGCCCCTGGACTAGCGGGAGCTCCTACGAGCAGTACTTC. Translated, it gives CASSPWTSGSSYEQYF.

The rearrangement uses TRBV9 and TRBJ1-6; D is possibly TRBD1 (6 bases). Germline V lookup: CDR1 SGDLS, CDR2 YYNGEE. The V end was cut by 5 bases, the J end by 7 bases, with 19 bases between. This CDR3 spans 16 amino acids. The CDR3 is CASSQGGARINSPLHF. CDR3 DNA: TGTGCCAGCAGTCAAGGGGGAGCCAGGATCAATTCACCCCTCCACTTT.

CDR3 sequence: CASSQTRTGTGSEKLFF. The CDR3, as DNA: TGTGCCAGCAGCCAGACGCGGACCGGGACAGGGAGTGAAAAACTGTTTTTT. The rearrangement uses TRBV4-2 and TRBJ1-4; 9 bases are a match to TRBD1. Germline loops: CDR1 LGHNA, CDR2 YNFKEQ. Unmatched junction bases numbered 12, after V lost 3 bases and J lost 7 bases. The CDR3 contains 17 residues.

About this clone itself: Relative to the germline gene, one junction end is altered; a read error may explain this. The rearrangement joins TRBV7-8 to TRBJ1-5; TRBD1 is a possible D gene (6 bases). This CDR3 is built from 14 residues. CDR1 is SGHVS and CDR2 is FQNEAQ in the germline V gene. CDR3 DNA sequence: TGTGCCAGCAGCTTAGCGCCAGGGGATCAACCCCAGCATTTT. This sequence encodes CASSLAPGDQPQHF.

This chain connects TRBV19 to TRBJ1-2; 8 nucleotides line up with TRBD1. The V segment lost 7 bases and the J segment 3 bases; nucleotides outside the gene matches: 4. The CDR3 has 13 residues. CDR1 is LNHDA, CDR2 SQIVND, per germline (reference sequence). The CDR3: CASKSTGDYGYTF. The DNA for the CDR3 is TGTGCCAGTAAGTCGACAGGGGACTATGGCTACACCTTC.

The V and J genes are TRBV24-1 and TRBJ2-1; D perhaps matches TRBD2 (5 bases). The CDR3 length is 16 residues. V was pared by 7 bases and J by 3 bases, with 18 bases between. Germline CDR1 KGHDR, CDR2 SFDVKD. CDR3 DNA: TGTGCCACCAGCGAGAGCACCGGGGAGAACTACAATGAGCAGTTCTTC. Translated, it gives CATSESTGENYNEQFF.

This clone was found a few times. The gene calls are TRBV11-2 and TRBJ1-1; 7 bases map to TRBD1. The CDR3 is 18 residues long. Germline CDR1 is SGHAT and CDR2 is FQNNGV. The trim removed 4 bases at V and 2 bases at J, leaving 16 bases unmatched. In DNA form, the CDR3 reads TGTGCCAGCAGCTCACCTCCGGGACAGCTCCTTTTCAACACTGAAGCTTTCTTT. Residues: CASSSPPGQLLFNTEAFF.